The 26 T cell receptor beta chains listed next were all sequenced from one sample in a study of T cell responses to AZD1222 COVID-19 vaccine. TCRdb keeps only in-frame clones here, not all; method: immunoSEQ multiplex PCR. The table has about 180,000 clones, about 86% seen once. This sample comprised peripheral blood, obtained 28 days after the second AZD1222 dose. Source of these receptors: an adult who received the AZD1222 COVID-19 vaccine.

With respect to this clone: At the DNA level, this CDR3 is encoded by other sequences in the same sample as well. The J gene is TRBJ1-5, the V gene TRBV18; maybe TRBD1 (5 bases). The V end lost 2 bases, the J end lost 2 bases, and 7 bases lay between the germline ends. Germline CDR1 and CDR2: KGHSH and LQKENI. CDR3 length: 14 residues. As DNA, the CDR3 is TGTGCCAGCTCACCAGAAGGGGGCAATCAGCCCCAGCATTTT. This translates into CASSPEGGNQPQHF.

This rearrangement joins TRBV6-1 to TRBJ1-2; D call uncertain. Looked up from germline, CDR1 is MNHNS and CDR2 is SASEGT. CDR3 length: 14 residues. Trimming cost V 0 bases and J 4 bases, with 9 bases left between them. CDR3 bases: TGTGCCAGCAGTGAAGCCGGGAGCGCCTATGGCTACACCTTC. It codes for CASSEAGSAYGYTF.

The chain's CDR3 is CASSAVGRDAVSTEAFF. CDR3 in DNA: TGTGCCAGCAGCGCGGTGGGACGGGACGCGGTCTCGACTGAAGCTTTCTTT. The rearrangement links TRBV11-3 to TRBJ1-1; weak D call: TRBD1 (5 bases). Germline loops: CDR1 SGHNT, CDR2 YENEEA. The CDR3 sequence is 17 residues long. Trimming shortened V by 5 bases and J by 5 bases, and 24 bases separated the two germline ends.

The chain is built from TRBV3-1 (or the pseudogene TRBV3-2) and TRBJ1-1; no definite D call. Trimming removed 1 base from V and 2 bases from J, with 11 bases in between. This CDR3 comprises 15 residues. From germline, CDR1 is LGHDT and CDR2 YNNKEL (reference sequence). CDR3 nucleotides: TGTGCCAGCAGCCAAGGGCGCAGGACTAACACTGAAGCTTTCTTT. It yields the protein CASSQGRRTNTEAFF.

This chain joins TRBV12-3 or TRBV12-4 and TRBJ2-7; weak D call: TRBD1 (5 bases). V gave up 3 bases and J gave up 10 bases, with 13 bases separating them. The CDR3 loop spans 12 amino acids. CDR3 sequence (DNA): TGTGCCAGCAGTTTTGGTCCCAGGGAACAGTACTTC. It codes for CASSFGPREQYF.

This chain uses TRBV12-3 or TRBV12-4 with TRBJ1-2; D is possibly TRBD1 (5 bases). With 3 bases removed from V and 8 bases from J, the gap between germline ends came to 7 bases. The CDR3 loop spans 11 amino acids. CDR3 residues: CASSLRGGYTF. For the CDR3, the DNA is TGTGCCAGCAGTTTGAGGGGAGGCTACACCTTC.

The V and J genes are TRBV11-3 and TRBJ2-7, with D possibly matching TRBD2 (5 bases). Germline CDR1 reads SGHNT; CDR2 reads YENEEA. This CDR3 region has 14 residues. With 1 base removed from V and 7 bases from J, the gap between germline ends came to 14 bases. CDR3 residues: CASSLAGESREQYF. CDR3 nucleotides: TGTGCCAGCAGCTTAGCCGGGGAGTCTCGGGAGCAGTACTTC.

This clone was found once. The chain recombines TRBV29-1 with TRBJ1-5; 9 nucleotides align to TRBD1. With 7 bases clipped from V and 5 bases from J, the junction kept 6 bases outside the gene matches. Germline V gives CDR1 SQVTM, CDR2 ANQGSEA. The CDR3 is made up of 13 amino acids. CDR3 sequence reads: CSAGQGMDQPQHF. The CDR3 bases are TGCAGCGCTGGACAGGGGATGGATCAGCCCCAGCATTTT.

This clone was observed a single time. The chain combines TRBV7-2 with TRBJ2-1; D possibly corresponds to TRBD2 (5 bases). This CDR3 region has 13 residues. Per germline, CDR1 SGHTA and CDR2 FQGNSA. V was shortened by 2 bases and J by 15 bases, with 17 bases between the two germline ends. The DNA for the CDR3 is TGTGCCAGCAGCTTAACCACGGACTCACTCCCGTTCTTC. Translated: CASSLTTDSLPFF.

J is TRBJ1-6 and V is TRBV25-1; perhaps TRBD1 as D (5 bases). Germline CDR1 MGHDK, CDR2 SYGVNS. Trimming removed 6 bases from V and 2 bases from J, with 14 bases in between. The CDR3 has 16 residues. In nucleotides, the CDR3 is TGTGCCAGCAGGGGGGGGGTTAGCGCCTATAATTCACCCCTCCACTTT. Its protein is CASRGGVSAYNSPLHF. The entire variable domain, with the rest obtained from reference TRBV25-1 and TRBJ1-6, is as follows: EADIYQTPRYLVIGTGKKITLECSQTMGHDKMYWYQQDPGMELHLIHYSYGVNSTEKGDLSSESTVSRIRTEHFPLTLESARPSHTSQYLCASRGGVSAYNSPLHFGNGTRLTVT.

The J gene is TRBJ2-3, the V gene TRBV5-1, with TRBD2 matching 10 bases. With 0 bases clipped from V and 4 bases from J, the junction kept 14 bases outside the gene matches. CDR3 size: 19 residues. The germline CDR1 and CDR2 sequences are SGHRS and YFSETQ. CDR3 loop: CASSLGRASGGWMADTQYF. As DNA, the CDR3 is TGCGCCAGCAGCTTGGGTAGGGCTAGCGGGGGTTGGATGGCAGATACGCAGTATTTT. The full variable domain, with the rest looked up from reference TRBV5-1 and TRBJ2-3, is KAGVTQTPRYLIKTRGQQVTLSCSPISGHRSVSWYQQTPGQGLQFLFEYFSETQRNKGNFPGRFSGRQFSNSRSEMNVSTLELGDSALYLCASSLGRASGGWMADTQYFGPGTRLTVL.

The chain employs TRBV30 and TRBJ2-2; a possible D gene is TRBD1 (6 bases). V lost 7 bases to trimming and J lost 5 bases, with 17 bases between them. The length of the CDR3 is 14 residues. Per the germline V gene, CDR1 is GTSNPN and CDR2 is SVGIG (reference sequence). CDR3 sequence: CASPSRTGTGELFF. The CDR3 DNA is TGTGCCTCACCTTCCCGCACAGGGACCGGGGAGCTGTTTTTT.

This clone came up once. The chain employs TRBV9 and TRBJ1-1, with TRBD1 matching 7 bases. The CDR3 runs 14 residues. Trimming cost V 4 bases and J 3 bases; bases outside gene matches: 6. CDR1 is SGDLS and CDR2 is YYNGEE in the germline V gene. CDR3 region: CASSTRQGDTEAFF. The CDR3 nucleotides read TGTGCCAGCAGCACCCGACAGGGTGACACTGAAGCTTTCTTT.

This rearrangement joins TRBV5-4 to TRBJ2-3, with unresolved D. CDR1 is SGHNT and CDR2 is YYREEE in the germline V gene (reference sequence). This CDR3 has 12 amino acids. V gave up 2 bases and J gave up 6 bases, with 7 bases separating them. CDR3 sequence: CASSFIGDTQYF. Here the CDR3 DNA reads TGTGCCAGCAGCTTCATAGGGGATACGCAGTATTTT.

This chain connects TRBV11-1 to TRBJ1-1; 8 bases map to TRBD1. J was trimmed by 1 base and V by 6 bases; bases with no gene match: 4. The CDR3 totals 14 residues. Per germline, CDR1 SGHAT and CDR2 FQDESV (reference sequence). The CDR3 is CASSKTGANTEAFF. The CDR3 bases are TGTGCCAGCAGTAAGACAGGGGCGAACACTGAAGCTTTCTTT.

V is TRBV20-1 and J is TRBJ1-1, with 8 bases matching TRBD1. V shed 4 bases, J shed 10 bases, and the junction held 2 bases outside the gene matches. This CDR3 comprises 10 residues. Germline V gene lookup returns CDR1 DFQATT and CDR2 SNEGSKA (reference sequence). The CDR3 is CSAKDRAAFF. The CDR3 DNA reads TGCAGTGCTAAGGACAGGGCAGCTTTCTTT.

The V gene is TRBV13, the J gene TRBJ2-2; 10 positions agree with TRBD1. Per germline, CDR1 PRHDT and CDR2 FYEKMQ (reference sequence). The CDR3 runs to 15 residues. With V trimmed by 7 bases and J by 4 bases, 6 bases remained unmatched. DNA of the CDR3: TGTGCCAGCAAATCCGGGACAGGGGTCACCGGGGAGCTGTTTTTT. Translated: CASKSGTGVTGELFF.

The chain has TRBV4-1 and TRBJ2-7; 7 bases fit TRBD2. With 3 bases clipped from V and 6 bases from J, the junction kept 11 bases outside the gene matches. CDR1 is MGHRA, CDR2 YSYEKL, per germline. The CDR3 loop spans 15 amino acids. The CDR3 DNA sequence: TGCGCCAGCAGCCAGCCGACTAGCCAAGCCAGCGAGCAGTACTTC. The encoded protein is CASSQPTSQASEQYF.

This clone was detected only once. The J gene is TRBJ1-5, the V gene TRBV7-9, with 7 bases aligning to TRBD1. This CDR3 is built from 14 residues. From germline, CDR1 is SEHNR and CDR2 FQNEAQ (reference sequence). With V trimmed by 5 bases and J by 3 bases, 4 bases remained unmatched. The CDR3 DNA is TGTGCCAGCAGCAGGGACAGCCCCAATCAGCCCCAGCATTTT. Its protein is CASSRDSPNQPQHF.

The J gene is TRBJ2-7, the V gene TRBV27, with 9 bases lining up with TRBD1. The CDR3 length is 14 residues. V shed 8 bases and J 2 bases; nucleotides not matched to a gene: 7. Germline V lookup: CDR1 MNHEY, CDR2 SMNVEV (reference sequence). The CDR3 spells CASAAGTGTYEQYF. The CDR3 DNA is TGTGCCAGCGCTGCCGGGACAGGGACCTACGAGCAGTACTTC.

The chain is built from TRBV19 and TRBJ2-3; D is unclear. The CDR3 sequence is 13 residues long. V dropped 1 base and J dropped 4 bases, with 6 bases sitting between them. Germline values: CDR1 LNHDA, CDR2 SQIVND (reference sequence). DNA for the CDR3: TGTGCCAGTAGTATAGCTACTCCAGATACGCAGTATTTT. It specifies CASSIATPDTQYF.

The chain combines TRBV7-2 with TRBJ2-7, with TRBD2 as a possible D gene (5 bases). The V gene lost 5 bases and the J gene lost 3 bases, with 14 bases spanning the gap. The CDR3 has 14 amino acids. Germline loops: CDR1 SGHTA, CDR2 FQGNSA. CDR3 DNA: TGTGCCAGCAGCCCGGCGGAGGTAGACTACGAGCAGTACTTC. Its protein is CASSPAEVDYEQYF.

This chain connects TRBV2 to TRBJ1-5; TRBD1 might be the D (5 bases). The ends were cut back, 3 bases at V and 4 bases at J, with 13 bases in the middle. From germline, CDR1 is SNHLY and CDR2 FYNNEI. This CDR3 is built from 15 residues. Here the CDR3 DNA reads TGTGCCAGCAGTGAGTTGGGGGTCATAAATCAGCCCCAGCATTTT. This gives the protein CASSELGVINQPQHF. The complete variable domain, with remaining parts taken from reference TRBV2 and TRBJ1-5, reads EPEVTQTPSHQVTQMGQEVILRCVPISNHLYFYWYRQILGQKVEFLVSFYNNEISEKSEIFDDQFSVERPDGSNFTLKIRSTKLEDSAMYFCASSELGVINQPQHFGDGTRLSIL.

The chain links TRBV6-5 to TRBJ2-7, with D tentatively TRBD1 (6 bases). Deletions cut 5 bases from V and 7 bases from J, with 12 bases between. Germline V gene sequence: CDR1 MNHEY, CDR2 SVGAGI. This CDR3 comprises 12 residues. For the CDR3, the DNA is TGTGCCAGCAGTAGGGTAGGGGGTGAGCAGTACTTC. It is translated as CASSRVGGEQYF.

The gene calls are TRBV27 and TRBJ2-1; tentatively, D is TRBD1 (6 bases). The CDR3 is 14 residues long. Germline V gene sequence: CDR1 MNHEY, CDR2 SMNVEV (reference sequence). V lost 5 bases and J lost 3, with 11 bases in between. The CDR3 DNA is TGTGCCAGCAGTCGACAGGTCAACTACAATGAGCAGTTCTTC. Its protein is CASSRQVNYNEQFF.

V is TRBV7-9 and J is TRBJ1-6; a possible D gene is TRBD1 (6 bases). The CDR3 spans 15 residues. The V gene's germline CDR1 is SEHNR and CDR2 FQNEAQ (reference sequence). V was clipped by 6 bases and J by 6 bases, with 15 bases between them. The CDR3 nucleotides are TGTGCCAGCAGAAGGGGGGGGGTTGGTAATTCACCCCTCCACTTT. Translating it yields CASRRGGVGNSPLHF. The full variable domain, with the rest looked up from reference TRBV7-9 and TRBJ1-6, is DTGVSQNPRHKITKRGQNVTFRCDPISEHNRLYWYRQTLGQGPEFLTYFQNEAQLEKSRLLSDRFSAERPKGSFSTLEIQRTEQGDSAMYLCASRRGGVGNSPLHFGNGTRLTVT.